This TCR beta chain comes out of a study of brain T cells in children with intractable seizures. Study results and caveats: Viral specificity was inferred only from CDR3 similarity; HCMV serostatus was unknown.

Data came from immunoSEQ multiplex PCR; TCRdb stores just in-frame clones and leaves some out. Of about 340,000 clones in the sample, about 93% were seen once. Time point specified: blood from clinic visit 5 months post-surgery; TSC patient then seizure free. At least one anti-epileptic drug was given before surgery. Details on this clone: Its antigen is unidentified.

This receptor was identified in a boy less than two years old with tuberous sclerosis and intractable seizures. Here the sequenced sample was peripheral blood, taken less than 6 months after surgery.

The CDR3 sequence is CASSERTRGHEQYF. CDR3 coding DNA: TGTGCCAGTAGTGAGAGAACGAGGGGGCACGAGCAGTACTTC. The chain recombines TRBV19 with TRBJ2-7, with 7 bases fitting TRBD1. This CDR3 comprises 14 residues. Unmatched junction bases numbered 9, after V lost 5 bases and J lost 5 bases. In germline, CDR1 is LNHDA, CDR2 SQIVND (reference sequence).